A selection of T cell receptor beta chains follows, all from one sample in a study of cytomegalovirus exposure and HLA in healthy donors. Profiled with immunoSEQ multiplex PCR; TCRdb holds only in-frame clones, not every one. The data contain 65,000 to 90,000 clones, approximately 75% of them seen just once; the ten biggest clones take up around 4.2%. Input material: PBMCs. The receptor set was obtained from a man in his 60s in good health and CMV-seronegative. The CDR3 runs from the conserved cysteine through the conserved F or W. The D gene is left open where the match is weak. Clone size is not always given. Where it is, it says once, few, many or a class for expanded clones.

V gene,J gene,CDR3 length,D gene,clone size,CDR3 protein,CDR3 DNA
TRBV4-1,TRBJ2-1,16,TRBD1,.,CASSQDQGDSYNEQFF,TGCGCCAGCAGCCAAGATCAGGGGGACTCCTACAATGAGCAGTTCTTC
TRBV11-2,TRBJ2-3,14,.,.,CASSLGGRTDTQYF,TGTGCCAGCAGCTTAGGGGGCCGCACAGATACGCAGTATTTT
TRBV7-9,TRBJ2-7,14,TRBD1,few,CASSSGQGFGEQYF,TGTGCCAGCAGCTCTGGACAGGGGTTTGGCGAGCAGTACTTC
TRBV7-3,TRBJ1-6,17,TRBD1,few,CASSPNRDSSYNSPLHF,TGTGCCAGCAGCCCGAACCGGGACAGCTCCTATAATTCACCCCTCCACTTT
TRBV23-1,TRBJ1-5,15,TRBD1,.,CASSQPTGGNQPQHF,TGCGCCAGCAGTCAGCCGACAGGGGGCAATCAGCCCCAGCATTTT
TRBV30,TRBJ1-5,14,.,.,CAWSAGQGNQPQHF,TGTGCCTGGAGTGCCGGGCAGGGGAATCAGCCCCAGCATTTT
TRBV6-6,TRBJ2-5,15,.,few,CASRDADFSWETQYF,TGTGCCAGCAGGGATGCGGACTTCTCCTGGGAGACCCAGTACTTC
TRBV30,TRBJ2-5,13,TRBD2,once,CAWNGGAQETQYF,TGTGCCTGGAACGGGGGGGCACAAGAGACCCAGTACTTC
TRBV6-5,TRBJ1-2,14,TRBD1,.,CASSLGQGNYGYTF,TGTGCCAGCAGTTTGGGACAGGGAAACTATGGCTACACCTTC
TRBV5-1,TRBJ2-7,13,.,.,CASSADNSYEQYF,TGCGCCAGCAGCGCCGACAACTCCTACGAGCAGTACTTC
TRBV6-4,TRBJ2-3,14,TRBD2,.,CASSVTSGGWTQYF,TGTGCCAGCAGTGTTACTAGCGGGGGGTGGACGCAGTATTTT
TRBV11-2,TRBJ1-1,14,TRBD1,.,CASSSQGAGTEAFF,TGTGCCAGCAGCTCACAGGGGGCCGGCACTGAAGCTTTCTTT
TRBV6-5,TRBJ2-7,13,.,.,CASSEAAAYEQYF,TGTGCCAGCAGTGAAGCGGCGGCCTACGAGCAGTACTTC
TRBV7-6,TRBJ1-6,15,.,.,CASSLKDTDNSPLHF,TGTGCCAGCAGCTTAAAGGACACGGATAATTCACCCCTCCACTTT
TRBV6-5,TRBJ1-1,14,.,.,CASLRGGVNTEAFF,TGTGCCAGCCTCCGGGGGGGGGTTAACACTGAAGCTTTCTTT
TRBV2,TRBJ2-6,16,.,once,CASSGDISSGANVLTF,TGTGCCAGCAGTGGAGACATTTCCTCTGGGGCCAACGTCCTGACTTTC
TRBV18,TRBJ1-2,13,.,few,CASSPPTQDGYTF,TGTGCCAGCTCACCACCCACCCAGGATGGCTACACCTTC
TRBV6-6,TRBJ1-1,15,TRBD1,few,CASSTRDRGDFVNFF,TGTGCCAGCAGTACCCGGGACAGGGGGGACTTTGTCAATTTCTTT
TRBV10-3,TRBJ1-5,15,.,few,CAISGSQGSGQPQHF,TGTGCCATCAGTGGCTCGCAGGGGAGCGGTCAGCCCCAGCATTTT
TRBV6-1,TRBJ1-4,15,TRBD1,.,CAGGQRQGTNEKLFF,TGTGCCGGGGGACAGAGGCAGGGCACTAATGAAAAACTGTTTTTT
TRBV6-5,TRBJ2-3,16,TRBD2,.,CASSYSPSGGLDTQYF,TGTGCCAGCAGTTACTCGCCTAGCGGGGGGCTAGATACGCAGTATTTT
TRBV9,TRBJ1-2,15,.,.,CASSALDRDDYGYTF,TGTGCCAGCAGCGCGCTCGACCGGGATGACTATGGCTACACCTTC
TRBV11-3,TRBJ2-1,12,TRBD2,.,CASSTPGLVQFF,TGTGCCAGCAGCACCCCGGGACTAGTGCAGTTCTTC
TRBV5-4,TRBJ2-2,15,TRBD2,.,CASSPRGSGAGELFF,TGTGCCAGCAGCCCGAGAGGTAGCGGGGCCGGGGAGCTGTTTTTT
TRBV29-1,TRBJ2-1,13,TRBD2,.,CSGGGGAGNEQFF,TGCAGCGGTGGCGGGGGGGCGGGAAATGAGCAGTTCTTC
TRBV5-8,TRBJ1-1,11,.,.,CASSLLRWAFF,TGTGCCAGCAGCTTGCTTCGGTGGGCTTTCTTT
TRBV5-4,TRBJ1-1,15,.,.,CASSPDSTGGTEAFF,TGTGCCAGCAGCCCTGATTCCACCGGGGGCACTGAAGCTTTCTTT
TRBV7-6,TRBJ2-1,15,TRBD1,.,CASSPGQGAVNEQFF,TGTGCCAGCAGCCCTGGACAGGGGGCGGTTAATGAGCAGTTCTTC
TRBV19,TRBJ2-1,19,TRBD2,.,CASSPRASGGLNSYNEQFF,TGTGCCAGTAGTCCCAGGGCTAGCGGGGGGTTGAACTCCTACAATGAGCAGTTCTTC
TRBV18,TRBJ1-2,14,.,.,CASSPRRDNYGYTF,TGTGCCAGCTCACCTCGCAGGGATAACTATGGCTACACCTTC
TRBV30,TRBJ1-6,18,TRBD1,.,CAWSVQGQGAFGNSPLHF,TGTGCCTGGAGTGTACAGGGACAGGGGGCATTCGGTAATTCACCCCTCCACTTT